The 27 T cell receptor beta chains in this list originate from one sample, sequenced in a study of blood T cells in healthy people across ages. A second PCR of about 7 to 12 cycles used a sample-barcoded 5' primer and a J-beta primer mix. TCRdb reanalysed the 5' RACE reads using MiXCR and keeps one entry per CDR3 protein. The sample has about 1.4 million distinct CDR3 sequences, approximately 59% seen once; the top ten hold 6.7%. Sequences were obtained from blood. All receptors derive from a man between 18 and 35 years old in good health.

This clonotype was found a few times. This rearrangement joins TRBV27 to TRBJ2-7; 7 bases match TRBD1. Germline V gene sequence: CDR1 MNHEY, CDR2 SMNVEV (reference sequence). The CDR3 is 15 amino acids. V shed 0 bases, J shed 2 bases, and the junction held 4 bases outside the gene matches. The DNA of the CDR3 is TGTGCCAGCAGTTTATCGACGCAGGGGGCCTACGAGCAGTACTTC. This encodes CASSLSTQGAYEQYF.

CDR3 sequence (DNA): TGCGCCAGCAGCCAACCCCGGGGGACAGGAGATTTTATGGGCAATCAGCCCCAGCATTTT. Its protein product is CASSQPRGTGDFMGNQPQHF. The V gene is TRBV4-1, the J gene TRBJ1-5; 8 bases line up with TRBD1. The CDR3 loop spans 20 amino acids. The J segment lost 2 bases and the V segment lost 2 bases, leaving 17 bases of the junction unmatched. CDR1 and CDR2 (germline): MGHRA, YSYEKL.

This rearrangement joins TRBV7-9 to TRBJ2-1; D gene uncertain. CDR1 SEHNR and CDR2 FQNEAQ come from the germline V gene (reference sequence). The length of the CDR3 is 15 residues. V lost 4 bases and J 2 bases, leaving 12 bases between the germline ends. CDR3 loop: CASSSHSDPYNEQFF. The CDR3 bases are TGTGCCAGCAGCTCTCACAGTGACCCCTACAATGAGCAGTTCTTC.

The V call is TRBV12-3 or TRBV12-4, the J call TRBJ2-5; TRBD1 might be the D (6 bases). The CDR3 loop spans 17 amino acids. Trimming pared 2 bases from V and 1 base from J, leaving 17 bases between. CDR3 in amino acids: CASSLRPWDTLQETQYF. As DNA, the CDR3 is TGTGCCAGCAGTTTAAGGCCCTGGGACACCCTCCAAGAGACCCAGTACTTC.

CDR3 sequence (DNA): TGCGCCAGCAGCCAAGATCTCTCCAGGGTGGCCTACAATGAGCAGTTCTTC. Residues: CASSQDLSRVAYNEQFF. This chain uses TRBV4-1 with TRBJ2-1; maybe TRBD1 (5 bases). This CDR3 has 17 amino acids. Germline CDR1 and CDR2: MGHRA and YSYEKL. The V end lost 0 bases, the J end lost 2 bases, and 14 bases lay between the germline ends.

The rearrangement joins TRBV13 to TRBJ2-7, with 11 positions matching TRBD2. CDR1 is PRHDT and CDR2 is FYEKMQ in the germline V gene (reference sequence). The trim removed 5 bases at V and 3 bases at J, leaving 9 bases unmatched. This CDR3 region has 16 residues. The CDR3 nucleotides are TGTGCCAGCAGCATTAGAGCCGGGACTAGCGGCTACGAGCAGTACTTC. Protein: CASSIRAGTSGYEQYF. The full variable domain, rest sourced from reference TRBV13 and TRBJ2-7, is AAGVIQSPRHLIKEKRETATLKCYPIPRHDTVYWYQQGPGQDPQFLISFYEKMQSDKGSIPDRFSAQQFSDYHSELNMSSLELGDSALYFCASSIRAGTSGYEQYFGPGTRLTVT.

CDR3 region: CASSGSGGGRPQHF. CDR3 bases: TGTGCCAGCAGTGGTTCAGGGGGCGGAAGGCCCCAGCATTTT. V and J are TRBV27 and TRBJ1-5; TRBD1 matches 8 bases. V was clipped by 5 bases and J by 9 bases; unmatched bases: 9. This CDR3 region has 14 residues. The germline V gene encodes CDR1 MNHEY and CDR2 SMNVEV (reference sequence).

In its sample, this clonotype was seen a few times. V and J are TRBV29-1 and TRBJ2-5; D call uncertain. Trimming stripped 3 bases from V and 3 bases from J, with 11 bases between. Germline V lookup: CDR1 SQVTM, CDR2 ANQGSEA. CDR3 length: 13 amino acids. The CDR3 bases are TGCAGCGTTGAGGGTTCCAGAGAAGAGACCCAGTACTTC. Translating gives CSVEGSREETQYF.

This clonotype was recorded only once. The CDR3 is CASSLALTAGYTF. The CDR3 nucleotides are TGTGCCAGCAGCTTAGCGTTGACGGCAGGCTACACCTTC. The chain carries TRBV7-2 and TRBJ1-2; no definite D call. V lost 0 bases to trimming and J lost 8 bases, with 10 bases between them. The CDR3 totals 13 residues. Germline V CDR1 and CDR2: SGHTA, FQGNSA.

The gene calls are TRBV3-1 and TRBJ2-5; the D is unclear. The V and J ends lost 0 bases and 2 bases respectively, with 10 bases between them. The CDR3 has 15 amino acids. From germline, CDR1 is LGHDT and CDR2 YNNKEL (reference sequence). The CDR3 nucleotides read TGTGCCAGCAGCCAAGAGGCCAGCTTTCAAGAGACCCAGTACTTC. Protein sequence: CASSQEASFQETQYF.

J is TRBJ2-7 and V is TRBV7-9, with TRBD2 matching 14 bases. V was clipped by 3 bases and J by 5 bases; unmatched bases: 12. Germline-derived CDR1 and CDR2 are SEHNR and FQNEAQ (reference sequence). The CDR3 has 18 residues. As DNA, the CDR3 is TGTGCCAGCAGCTTGGGGACTAGCGGGGGACCTAATTTCGACGAGCAGTACTTC. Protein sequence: CASSLGTSGGPNFDEQYF. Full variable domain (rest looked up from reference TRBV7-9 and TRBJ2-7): DTGVSQNPRHKITKRGQNVTFRCDPISEHNRLYWYRQTLGQGPEFLTYFQNEAQLEKSRLLSDRFSAERPKGSFSTLEIQRTEQGDSAMYLCASSLGTSGGPNFDEQYFGPGTRLTVT.

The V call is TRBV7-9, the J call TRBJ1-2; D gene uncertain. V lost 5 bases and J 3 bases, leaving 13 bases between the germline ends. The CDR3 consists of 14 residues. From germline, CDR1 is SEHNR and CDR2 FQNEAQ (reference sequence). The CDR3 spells CASSHPIEDYGYTF. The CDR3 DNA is TGTGCCAGCAGCCATCCGATTGAGGACTATGGCTACACCTTC. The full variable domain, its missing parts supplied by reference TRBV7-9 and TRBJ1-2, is DTGVSQNPRHKITKRGQNVTFRCDPISEHNRLYWYRQTLGQGPEFLTYFQNEAQLEKSRLLSDRFSAERPKGSFSTLEIQRTEQGDSAMYLCASSHPIEDYGYTFGSGTRLTVV.

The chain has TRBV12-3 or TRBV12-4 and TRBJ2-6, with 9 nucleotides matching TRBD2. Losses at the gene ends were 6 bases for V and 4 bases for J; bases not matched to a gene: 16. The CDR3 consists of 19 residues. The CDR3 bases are TGTGCCAGCAGCTCCTTGTTAGCGGGAGAATCATCCGGGGCCAACGTCCTGACTTTC. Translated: CASSSLLAGESSGANVLTF.

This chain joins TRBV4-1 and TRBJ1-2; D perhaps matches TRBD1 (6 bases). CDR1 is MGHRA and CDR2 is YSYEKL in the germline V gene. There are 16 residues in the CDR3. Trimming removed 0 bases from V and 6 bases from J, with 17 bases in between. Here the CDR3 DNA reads TGCGCCAGCAGCCAAGAAATCCGCCACAGGGACCATGGCTACACCTTC. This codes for CASSQEIRHRDHGYTF.

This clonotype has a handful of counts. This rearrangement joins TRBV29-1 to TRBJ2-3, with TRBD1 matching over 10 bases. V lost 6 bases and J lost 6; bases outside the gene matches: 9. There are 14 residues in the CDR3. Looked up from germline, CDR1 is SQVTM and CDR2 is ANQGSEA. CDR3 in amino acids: CSVIRQGAMDTQYF. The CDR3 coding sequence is TGCAGCGTAATACGACAGGGGGCGATGGATACGCAGTATTTT.

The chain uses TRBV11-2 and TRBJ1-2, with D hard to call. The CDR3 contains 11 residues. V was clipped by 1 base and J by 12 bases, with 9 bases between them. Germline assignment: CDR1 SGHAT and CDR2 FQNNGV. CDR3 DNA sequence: TGTGCCAGCAGCTTAGGCCCTGGGGACACCTTC. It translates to CASSLGPGDTF.

The CDR3 region has the DNA TGCGCCAGCAGCTTCCAAGGTATGGTCGAGCAGTACTTC. Amino acid sequence: CASSFQGMVEQYF. This rearrangement joins TRBV4-1 to TRBJ2-7; no reliable D call. CDR3 length: 13 residues. V lost 5 bases, J lost 6 bases, and 14 bases lay in between. Germline V CDR1 and CDR2: MGHRA, YSYEKL.

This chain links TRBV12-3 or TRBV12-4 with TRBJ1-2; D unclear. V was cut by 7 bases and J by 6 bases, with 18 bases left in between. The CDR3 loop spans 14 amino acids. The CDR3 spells CASINHASRDGYTF. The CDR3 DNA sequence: TGTGCCAGCATAAACCACGCCTCACGCGATGGCTACACCTTC.

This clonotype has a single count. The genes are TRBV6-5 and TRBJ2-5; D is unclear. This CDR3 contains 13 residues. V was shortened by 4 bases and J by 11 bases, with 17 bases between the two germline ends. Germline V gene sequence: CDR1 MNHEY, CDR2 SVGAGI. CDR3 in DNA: TGTGCCAGCAGTTCGTGGCAGCGAAATGAGCAGTACTTC. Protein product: CASSSWQRNEQYF.

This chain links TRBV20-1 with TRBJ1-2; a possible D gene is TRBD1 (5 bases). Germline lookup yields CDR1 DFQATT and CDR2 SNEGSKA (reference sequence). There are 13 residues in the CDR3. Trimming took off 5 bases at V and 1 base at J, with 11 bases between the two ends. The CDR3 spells CSAAGTGNYGYTF. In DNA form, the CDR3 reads TGCAGTGCTGCCGGGACGGGTAACTATGGCTACACCTTC.

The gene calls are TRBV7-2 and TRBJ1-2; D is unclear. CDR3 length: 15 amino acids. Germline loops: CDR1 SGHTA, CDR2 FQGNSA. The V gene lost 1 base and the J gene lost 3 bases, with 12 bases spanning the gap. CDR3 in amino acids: CASSLDRSPYYGYTF. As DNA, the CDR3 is TGTGCCAGCAGCTTAGACCGCTCCCCTTACTATGGCTACACCTTC.

The CDR3 region is CASATGRVRSPLHF. CDR3 coding DNA: TGTGCCAGCGCTACGGGGAGGGTAAGGTCACCCCTCCACTTT. The J gene is TRBJ1-6, the V gene TRBV6-6; D is undetermined. There are 14 residues in the CDR3. Deletions cut 8 bases from V and 10 bases from J, with 18 bases between. Germline CDR1 and CDR2: MNHNY and SVGAGI (reference sequence).

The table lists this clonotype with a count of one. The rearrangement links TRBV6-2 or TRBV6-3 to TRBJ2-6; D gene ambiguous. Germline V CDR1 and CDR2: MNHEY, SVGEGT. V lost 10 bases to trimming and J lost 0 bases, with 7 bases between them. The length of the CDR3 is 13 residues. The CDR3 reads CATLLSGANVLTF. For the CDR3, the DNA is TGTGCCACATTACTCTCTGGGGCCAACGTCCTGACTTTC.

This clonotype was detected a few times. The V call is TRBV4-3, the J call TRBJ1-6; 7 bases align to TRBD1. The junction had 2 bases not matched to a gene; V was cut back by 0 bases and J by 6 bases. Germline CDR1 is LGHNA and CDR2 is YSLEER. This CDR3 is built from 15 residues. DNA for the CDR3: TGCGCCAGCAGCCAAGACAGGGGGTTTAATTCACCCCTCCACTTT. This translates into CASSQDRGFNSPLHF.

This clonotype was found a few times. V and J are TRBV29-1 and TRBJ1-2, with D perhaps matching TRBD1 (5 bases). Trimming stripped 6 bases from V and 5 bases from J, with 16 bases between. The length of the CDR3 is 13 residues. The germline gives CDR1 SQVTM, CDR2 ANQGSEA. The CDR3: CSVRASLPYGYTF. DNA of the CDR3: TGCAGCGTCAGGGCCTCCCTCCCTTATGGCTACACCTTC.

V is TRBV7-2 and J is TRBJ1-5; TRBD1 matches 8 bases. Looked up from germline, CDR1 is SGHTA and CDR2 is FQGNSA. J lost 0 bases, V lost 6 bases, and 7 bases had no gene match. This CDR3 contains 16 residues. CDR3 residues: CASRPSGTGSNQPQHF. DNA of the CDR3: TGTGCCAGCAGACCTTCCGGGACAGGTAGCAATCAGCCCCAGCATTTT.

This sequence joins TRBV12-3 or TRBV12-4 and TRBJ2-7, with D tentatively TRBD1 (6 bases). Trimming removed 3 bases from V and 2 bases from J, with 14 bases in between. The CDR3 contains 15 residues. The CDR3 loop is CASSFEDSLTYEQYF. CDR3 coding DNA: TGTGCCAGCAGTTTTGAGGACAGCCTAACCTACGAGCAGTACTTC.